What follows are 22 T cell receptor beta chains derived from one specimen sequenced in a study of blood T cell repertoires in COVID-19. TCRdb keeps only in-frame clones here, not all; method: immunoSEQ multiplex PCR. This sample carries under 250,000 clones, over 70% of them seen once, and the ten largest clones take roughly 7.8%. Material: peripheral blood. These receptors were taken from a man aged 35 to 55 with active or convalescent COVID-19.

The chain's CDR3 is CARSVGEGETQYF. The CDR3 nucleotides are TGTGCCAGGTCGGTTGGAGAGGGCGAGACCCAGTACTTC. The chain couples TRBV21-1 to TRBJ2-5; TRBD2, the table's D call, was not compared with the DNA. TRBV21-1 is a listed pseudogene. The CDR3 sequence is 13 residues long.

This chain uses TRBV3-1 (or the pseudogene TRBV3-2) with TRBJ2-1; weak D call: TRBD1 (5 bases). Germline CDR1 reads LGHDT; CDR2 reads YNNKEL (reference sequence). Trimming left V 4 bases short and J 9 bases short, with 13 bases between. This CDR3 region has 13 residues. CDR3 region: CASSLKGVPEQFF. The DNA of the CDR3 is TGTGCCAGCAGCCTAAAAGGGGTACCTGAGCAGTTCTTC.

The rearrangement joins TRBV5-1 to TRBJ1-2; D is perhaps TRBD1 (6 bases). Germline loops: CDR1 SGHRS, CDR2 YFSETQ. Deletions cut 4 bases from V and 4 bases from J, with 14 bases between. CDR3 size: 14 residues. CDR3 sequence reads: CASSPGWGPYGYTF. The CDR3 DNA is TGCGCCAGCAGCCCCGGTTGGGGGCCCTATGGCTACACCTTC.

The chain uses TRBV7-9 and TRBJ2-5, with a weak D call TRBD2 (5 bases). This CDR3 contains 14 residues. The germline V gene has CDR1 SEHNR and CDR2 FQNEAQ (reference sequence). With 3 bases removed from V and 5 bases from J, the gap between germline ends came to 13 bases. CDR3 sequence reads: CASSFSLTGETQYF. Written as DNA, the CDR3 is TGTGCCAGCAGCTTTTCGCTAACGGGGGAGACCCAGTACTTC.

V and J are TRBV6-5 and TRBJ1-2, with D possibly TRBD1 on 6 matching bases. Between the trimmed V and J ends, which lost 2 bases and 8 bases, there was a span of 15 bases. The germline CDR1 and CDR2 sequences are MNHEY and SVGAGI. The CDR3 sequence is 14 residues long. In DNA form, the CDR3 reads TGTGCCAGCAGTTACAGCGGACAGTCGGGCGGCTACACCTTC. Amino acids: CASSYSGQSGGYTF.

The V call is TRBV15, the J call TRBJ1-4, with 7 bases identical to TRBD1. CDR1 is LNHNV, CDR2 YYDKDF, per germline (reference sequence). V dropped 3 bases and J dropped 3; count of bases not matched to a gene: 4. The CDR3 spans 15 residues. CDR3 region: CATSSTGEANEKLFF. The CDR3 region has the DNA TGTGCCACCAGCAGTACAGGGGAGGCTAATGAAAAACTGTTTTTT.

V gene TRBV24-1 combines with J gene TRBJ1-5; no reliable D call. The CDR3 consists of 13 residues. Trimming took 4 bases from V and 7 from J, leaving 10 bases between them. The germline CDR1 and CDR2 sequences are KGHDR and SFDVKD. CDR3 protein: CATSDHFNQPQHF. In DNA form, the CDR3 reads TGTGCCACCAGTGACCACTTTAACCAGCCCCAGCATTTT.

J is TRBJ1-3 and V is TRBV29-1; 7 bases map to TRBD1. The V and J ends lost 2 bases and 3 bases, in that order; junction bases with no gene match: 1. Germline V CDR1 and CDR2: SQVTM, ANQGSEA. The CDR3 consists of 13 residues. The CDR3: CSVEQGGGNTIYF. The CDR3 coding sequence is TGCAGCGTTGAACAGGGGGGTGGAAACACCATATATTTT.

The CDR3 DNA sequence: TGTGCCAGCACCCCCGGAGGGCTGAGTGAGACCCAGTACTTC. Translated: CASTPGGLSETQYF. This sequence joins TRBV5-6 and TRBJ2-5; weak D call: TRBD2 (6 bases). The CDR3 extends over 14 amino acids. V was pared by 6 bases and J by 5 bases, with 17 bases between. Germline V gives CDR1 SGHDT, CDR2 YYEEEE.

The CDR3 here is CATSDSGPGNTGELFF. For the CDR3, the DNA is TGTGCCACCAGTGACTCGGGTCCGGGAAACACCGGGGAGCTGTTTTTT. The chain is built from TRBV24-1 and TRBJ2-2; maybe TRBD2 (5 bases). The CDR3 runs 16 residues. Trimming stripped 4 bases from V and 2 bases from J, with 13 bases between. Germline assignment: CDR1 KGHDR and CDR2 SFDVKD.

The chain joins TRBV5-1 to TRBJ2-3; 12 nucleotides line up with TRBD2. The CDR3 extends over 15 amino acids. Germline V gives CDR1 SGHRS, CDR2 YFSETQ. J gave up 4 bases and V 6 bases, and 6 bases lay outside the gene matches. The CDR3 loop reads CASTRLAGDSDTQYF. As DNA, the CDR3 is TGCGCCAGCACCCGACTAGCGGGAGATTCAGATACGCAGTATTTT.

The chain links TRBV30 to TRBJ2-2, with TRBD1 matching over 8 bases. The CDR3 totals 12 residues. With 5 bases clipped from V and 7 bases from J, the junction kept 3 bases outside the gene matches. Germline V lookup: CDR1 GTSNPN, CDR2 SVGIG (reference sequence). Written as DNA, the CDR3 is TGTGCCTGGGGACAGGGCGGCGGGGAGCTGTTTTTT. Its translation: CAWGQGGGELFF.

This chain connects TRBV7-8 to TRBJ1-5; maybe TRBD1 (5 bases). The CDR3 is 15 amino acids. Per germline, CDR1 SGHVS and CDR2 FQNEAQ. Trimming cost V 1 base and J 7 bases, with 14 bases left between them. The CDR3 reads CASSLDGGIGQPQHF. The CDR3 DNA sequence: TGTGCCAGCAGCTTAGATGGGGGGATCGGGCAGCCCCAGCATTTT.

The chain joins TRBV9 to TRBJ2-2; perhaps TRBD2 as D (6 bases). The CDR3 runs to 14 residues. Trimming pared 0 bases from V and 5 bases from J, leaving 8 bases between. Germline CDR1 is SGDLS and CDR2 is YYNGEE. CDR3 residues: CASSVEGRTGELFF. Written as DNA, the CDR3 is TGTGCCAGCAGCGTAGAAGGGAGGACCGGGGAGCTGTTTTTT.

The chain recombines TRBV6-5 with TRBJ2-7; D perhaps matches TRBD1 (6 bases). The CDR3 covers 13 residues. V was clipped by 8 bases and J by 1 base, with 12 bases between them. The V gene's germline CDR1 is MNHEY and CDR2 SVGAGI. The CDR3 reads CASRNRVSYEQYF. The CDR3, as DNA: TGTGCCAGCCGGAACAGGGTTTCCTACGAGCAGTACTTC.

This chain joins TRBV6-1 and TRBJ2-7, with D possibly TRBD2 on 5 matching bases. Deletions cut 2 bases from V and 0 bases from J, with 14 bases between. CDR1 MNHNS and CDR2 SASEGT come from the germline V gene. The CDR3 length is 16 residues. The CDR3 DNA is TGTGCCAGCAGTGAACTGCGGGCCCTTAGCTCCTACGAGCAGTACTTC. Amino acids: CASSELRALSSYEQYF.

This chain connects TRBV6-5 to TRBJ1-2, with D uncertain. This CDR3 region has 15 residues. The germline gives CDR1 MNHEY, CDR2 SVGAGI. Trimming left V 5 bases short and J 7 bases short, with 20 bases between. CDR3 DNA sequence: TGTGCCAGCAGTCCTTACCCCGGGGAGGAAGGTGGCTACACCTTC. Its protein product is CASSPYPGEEGGYTF.

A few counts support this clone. DNA of the CDR3: TGCGCCACGCGGGTAGCGGACAATGAGCAGTTCTTC. Translating gives CATRVADNEQFF. The chain employs TRBV5-1 and TRBJ2-1; maybe TRBD2 (6 bases). Trimming stripped 9 bases from V and 5 bases from J, with 12 bases between. The CDR3 has 12 residues. Germline V lookup: CDR1 SGHRS, CDR2 YFSETQ.

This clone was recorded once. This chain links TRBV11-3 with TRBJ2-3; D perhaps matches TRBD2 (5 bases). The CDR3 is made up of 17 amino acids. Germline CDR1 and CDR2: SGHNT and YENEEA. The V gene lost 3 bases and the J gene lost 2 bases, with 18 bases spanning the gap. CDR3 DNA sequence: TGTGCCAGCAGCTTTAGTGGGGAGTACTATATCACAGATACGCAGTATTTT. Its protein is CASSFSGEYYITDTQYF.

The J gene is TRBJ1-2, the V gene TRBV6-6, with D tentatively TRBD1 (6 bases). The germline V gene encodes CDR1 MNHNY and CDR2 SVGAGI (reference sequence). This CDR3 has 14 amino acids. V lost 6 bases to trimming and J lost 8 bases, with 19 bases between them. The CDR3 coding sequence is TGTGCCAGCAGCCCCGCAGGGCAGGGGAAGGGCTACACCTTC. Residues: CASSPAGQGKGYTF.

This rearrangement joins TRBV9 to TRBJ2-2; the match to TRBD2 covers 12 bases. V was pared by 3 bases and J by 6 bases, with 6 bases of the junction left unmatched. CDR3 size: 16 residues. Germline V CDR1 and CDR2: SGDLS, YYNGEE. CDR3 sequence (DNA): TGTGCCAGCAGCGCCCTAGCGGGAGGGGGACCCGGGGAGCTGTTTTTT. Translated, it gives CASSALAGGGPGELFF.

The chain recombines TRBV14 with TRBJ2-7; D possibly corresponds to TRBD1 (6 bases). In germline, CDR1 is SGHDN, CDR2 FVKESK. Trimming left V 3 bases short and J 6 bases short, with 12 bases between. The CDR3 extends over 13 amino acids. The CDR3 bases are TGTGCCAGCAGCCATACCAGGGGAAGCGAGCAGTACTTC. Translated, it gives CASSHTRGSEQYF.